The rows below give T cell receptor beta chains drawn from one sample of a study of blood T cell repertoires in COVID-19. Profiling relied on immunoSEQ multiplex PCR, and the TCRdb table lists in-frame clones only, not all of them. Of roughly 250,000 clones in the sample, about 88% were seen once. Sequencing was done on a sample of peripheral blood. These receptors all come from a woman aged 40 to 50 who had recovered from COVID-19. Both conserved end residues are part of each CDR3. D genes are given only for firm matches. Expanded clones are given a class, and other clones once, few, many or no size at all.

J gene: TRBJ2-3
D gene: -
CDR3 length: 15
V gene: TRBV5-1
clone size: -
CDR3 protein: CASSPQGHHTDTQYF
CDR3 DNA: TGCGCCAGCAGCCCGCAGGGGCACCACACAGATACGCAGTATTTT

J gene: TRBJ2-5
D gene: -
CDR3 length: 14
V gene: TRBV2
clone size: few
CDR3 protein: CASSDGRGKGTQYF
CDR3 DNA: TGTGCCAGCAGTGATGGCCGGGGGAAAGGGACCCAGTACTTC

J gene: TRBJ2-3
D gene: TRBD2
CDR3 length: 19
V gene: TRBV19
clone size: -
CDR3 protein: CASSTGLAGGLQYSDTQYF
CDR3 DNA: TGTGCCAGCTCAACAGGGCTAGCGGGAGGACTCCAGTATTCAGATACGCAGTATTTT

J gene: TRBJ2-7
D gene: -
CDR3 length: 15
V gene: TRBV30
clone size: once
CDR3 protein: CAWSGVLSPIYEQYF
CDR3 DNA: TGTGCCTGGAGTGGCGTTCTATCACCCATATACGAGCAGTACTTC

J gene: TRBJ1-2
D gene: -
CDR3 length: 11
V gene: TRBV28
clone size: -
CDR3 protein: CASSQRAGYTF
CDR3 DNA: TGTGCCAGCAGCCAGCGGGCAGGCTACACCTTC

J gene: TRBJ1-2
D gene: TRBD1
CDR3 length: 15
V gene: TRBV5-1
clone size: -
CDR3 protein: CASSLWAGGADGYTF
CDR3 DNA: TGCGCCAGCAGCTTGTGGGCAGGGGGCGCGGATGGCTACACCTTC

J gene: TRBJ2-7
D gene: TRBD1
CDR3 length: 15
V gene: TRBV5-1
clone size: -
CDR3 protein: CASSPDRGGSYEQYF
CDR3 DNA: TGCGCCAGCAGCCCGGACAGGGGTGGCTCCTACGAGCAGTACTTC

J gene: TRBJ1-2
D gene: -
CDR3 length: 12
V gene: TRBV19
clone size: -
CDR3 protein: CASSITGSGYTF
CDR3 DNA: TGTGCCAGTAGTATCACCGGGAGCGGCTACACCTTC

J gene: TRBJ2-3
D gene: TRBD1
CDR3 length: 16
V gene: TRBV7-3
clone size: once
CDR3 protein: CASSDTGGYGTDTQYF
CDR3 DNA: TGTGCCAGCAGCGATACAGGGGGCTACGGCACAGATACGCAGTATTTT

J gene: TRBJ1-2
D gene: -
CDR3 length: 14
V gene: TRBV18
clone size: -
CDR3 protein: CASSPEATADGYTF
CDR3 DNA: TGTGCCAGCTCACCCGAAGCGACAGCTGATGGCTACACCTTC

J gene: TRBJ2-3
D gene: TRBD2
CDR3 length: 15
V gene: TRBV27
clone size: -
CDR3 protein: CASSSPGAGVDTQYF
CDR3 DNA: TGTGCCAGCAGTTCACCGGGCGCGGGGGTGGATACGCAGTATTTT

J gene: TRBJ2-4
D gene: -
CDR3 length: 10
V gene: TRBV21-1
clone size: -
CDR3 protein: CASSSHGVYF
CDR3 DNA: TGTGCCAGCTCATCCCACGGGGTGTACTTC

J gene: TRBJ2-7
D gene: TRBD1
CDR3 length: 14
V gene: TRBV23-1
clone size: -
CDR3 protein: CASSPGQGAREQYF
CDR3 DNA: TGCGCCAGCAGTCCGGGACAGGGGGCGCGCGAGCAGTACTTC

J gene: TRBJ1-2
D gene: -
CDR3 length: 13
V gene: TRBV28
clone size: -
CDR3 protein: CASRVGASNGYTF
CDR3 DNA: TGTGCCAGCAGGGTAGGGGCAAGTAATGGCTACACCTTC

J gene: TRBJ2-3
D gene: -
CDR3 length: 15
V gene: TRBV10-3
clone size: -
CDR3 protein: CAISEIGRGSDTQYF
CDR3 DNA: TGTGCCATCAGTGAGATAGGCAGGGGTAGCGATACGCAGTATTTT

J gene: TRBJ2-7
D gene: TRBD1
CDR3 length: 13
V gene: TRBV29-1
clone size: -
CDR3 protein: CSVGERQGFEQYF
CDR3 DNA: TGCAGCGTTGGAGAACGACAGGGGTTCGAGCAGTACTTC

J gene: TRBJ2-3
D gene: TRBD1
CDR3 length: 15
V gene: TRBV5-1
clone size: -
CDR3 protein: CASREDRPSTDTQYF
CDR3 DNA: TGCGCCAGCAGGGAGGACAGGCCGAGCACAGATACGCAGTATTTT

J gene: TRBJ2-7
D gene: TRBD1
CDR3 length: 15
V gene: TRBV5-1
clone size: once
CDR3 protein: CASRPGAGGLYEQYF
CDR3 DNA: TGCGCCAGCAGACCCGGGGCAGGGGGCCTCTACGAGCAGTACTTC

J gene: TRBJ2-7
D gene: TRBD2
CDR3 length: 15
V gene: TRBV11-2
clone size: -
CDR3 protein: CASSSRTSGNYEQYF
CDR3 DNA: TGTGCCAGCAGCTCTCGGACTAGCGGTAACTACGAGCAGTACTTC

J gene: TRBJ2-2
D gene: TRBD1
CDR3 length: 18
V gene: TRBV4-3
clone size: -
CDR3 protein: CASSKNLPGTAPTGELFF
CDR3 DNA: TGCGCCAGCAGCAAGAATCTTCCCGGGACAGCCCCCACCGGGGAGCTGTTTTTT

J gene: TRBJ1-1
D gene: TRBD1
CDR3 length: 16
V gene: TRBV5-1
clone size: -
CDR3 protein: CASSLTTGQMNTEAFF
CDR3 DNA: TGCGCCAGCAGCCTAACGACAGGGCAGATGAACACTGAAGCTTTCTTT

J gene: TRBJ2-6
D gene: TRBD1
CDR3 length: 15
V gene: TRBV6-5
clone size: -
CDR3 protein: CASRTDRAGANVLTF
CDR3 DNA: TGTGCCAGCAGGACGGACAGGGCTGGGGCCAACGTCCTGACTTTC

J gene: TRBJ2-4
D gene: TRBD1
CDR3 length: 13
V gene: TRBV7-9
clone size: -
CDR3 protein: CASSSGTDAIQYF
CDR3 DNA: TGTGCCAGCAGCTCAGGGACAGACGCCATTCAGTACTTC

J gene: TRBJ2-7
D gene: -
CDR3 length: 16
V gene: TRBV27
clone size: -
CDR3 protein: CASSPSTGESSYEQYF
CDR3 DNA: TGTGCCAGCAGTCCATCGACAGGCGAGAGCTCCTACGAGCAGTACTTC

J gene: TRBJ1-3
D gene: -
CDR3 length: 14
V gene: TRBV5-6
clone size: -
CDR3 protein: CASSLSGGGNTIYF
CDR3 DNA: TGTGCCAGCAGCTTGTCCGGAGGAGGAAACACCATATATTTT

J gene: TRBJ1-2
D gene: -
CDR3 length: 11
V gene: TRBV19
clone size: few
CDR3 protein: CASSAGGSYTF
CDR3 DNA: TGTGCCAGTAGTGCAGGAGGCAGCTACACCTTC

J gene: TRBJ1-5
D gene: TRBD1
CDR3 length: 18
V gene: TRBV2
clone size: few
CDR3 protein: CASRSSGTGVLSNQPQHF
CDR3 DNA: TGTGCCAGCAGATCCTCCGGGACAGGGGTACTAAGTAATCAGCCCCAGCATTTT

J gene: TRBJ2-7
D gene: -
CDR3 length: 11
V gene: TRBV6-2/TRBV6-3
clone size: -
CDR3 protein: CASSRGYEQYF
CDR3 DNA: TGTGCCAGCAGTCGGGGGTACGAGCAGTACTTC

J gene: TRBJ1-6
D gene: -
CDR3 length: 14
V gene: TRBV6-5
clone size: -
CDR3 protein: CASSYRPGNSPLHF
CDR3 DNA: TGTGCCAGCAGTTACCGCCCGGGAAATTCACCCCTCCACTTT

J gene: TRBJ2-2
D gene: -
CDR3 length: 13
V gene: TRBV11-2
clone size: -
CDR3 protein: CASSLTNTGELFF
CDR3 DNA: TGTGCCAGCAGCTTAACTAACACCGGGGAGCTGTTTTTT

J gene: TRBJ1-5
D gene: TRBD1
CDR3 length: 16
V gene: TRBV30
clone size: -
CDR3 protein: CAWSVQGAGSNQPQHF
CDR3 DNA: TGTGCCTGGAGTGTACAGGGGGCGGGAAGCAATCAGCCCCAGCATTTT

J gene: TRBJ2-2
D gene: TRBD1
CDR3 length: 15
V gene: TRBV10-3
clone size: once
CDR3 protein: CAIRRTGTDTGELFF
CDR3 DNA: TGTGCCATCAGGAGGACAGGGACTGACACCGGGGAGCTGTTTTTT

J gene: TRBJ2-7
D gene: -
CDR3 length: 13
V gene: TRBV6-5
clone size: -
CDR3 protein: CASLRGTSYEQYF
CDR3 DNA: TGTGCCAGCCTTCGGGGGACGAGTTACGAGCAGTACTTC

J gene: TRBJ1-3
D gene: TRBD1
CDR3 length: 13
V gene: TRBV19
clone size: -
CDR3 protein: CASTHRGGNTIYF
CDR3 DNA: TGTGCCAGTACTCACAGGGGAGGAAACACCATATATTTT

J gene: TRBJ2-1
D gene: TRBD2
CDR3 length: 15
V gene: TRBV28
clone size: -
CDR3 protein: CASSTTSGDRDEQFF
CDR3 DNA: TGTGCCAGCAGTACGACTAGCGGGGATAGGGATGAGCAGTTCTTC

J gene: TRBJ2-1
D gene: TRBD2
CDR3 length: 14
V gene: TRBV3-1/TRBV3-2
clone size: -
CDR3 protein: CASSPPGLGAEQFF
CDR3 DNA: TGTGCCAGCAGCCCACCGGGACTAGGTGCCGAGCAGTTCTTC

J gene: TRBJ2-2
D gene: TRBD2
CDR3 length: 18
V gene: TRBV5-1
clone size: few
CDR3 protein: CASSLAAESGGITGELFF
CDR3 DNA: TGCGCCAGCAGCTTGGCCGCCGAATCGGGAGGGATTACCGGGGAGCTGTTTTTT

J gene: TRBJ1-3
D gene: -
CDR3 length: 15
V gene: TRBV18
clone size: -
CDR3 protein: CASSIQGSSGNTIYF
CDR3 DNA: TGTGCCAGCTCAATTCAGGGGAGCTCTGGAAACACCATATATTTT

J gene: TRBJ2-5
D gene: TRBD1
CDR3 length: 14
V gene: TRBV18
clone size: -
CDR3 protein: CASSPQGQQETQYF
CDR3 DNA: TGTGCCAGCTCACCACAGGGACAGCAAGAGACCCAGTACTTC

J gene: TRBJ1-2
D gene: TRBD1
CDR3 length: 16
V gene: TRBV5-4
clone size: -
CDR3 protein: CASSLGGTGVLSGYTF
CDR3 DNA: TGTGCCAGCAGCTTAGGGGGGACAGGGGTTCTCAGTGGCTACACCTTC

J gene: TRBJ2-5
D gene: -
CDR3 length: 11
V gene: TRBV12-3/TRBV12-4
clone size: -
CDR3 protein: CASSLKETQYF
CDR3 DNA: TGTGCCAGCAGTCTAAAAGAGACCCAGTACTTC

J gene: TRBJ2-1
D gene: TRBD1
CDR3 length: 15
V gene: TRBV11-3
clone size: -
CDR3 protein: CASSFPPGQLNEQFF
CDR3 DNA: TGTGCCAGCAGCTTCCCCCCGGGACAGCTCAATGAGCAGTTCTTC

J gene: TRBJ2-7
D gene: -
CDR3 length: 15
V gene: TRBV27
clone size: -
CDR3 protein: CASSLTGVATYEQYF
CDR3 DNA: TGTGCCAGCAGTTTAACGGGAGTCGCCACCTACGAGCAGTACTTC

J gene: TRBJ2-7
D gene: -
CDR3 length: 17
V gene: TRBV28
clone size: -
CDR3 protein: CASSLFGGGSFSYEQYF
CDR3 DNA: TGTGCCAGCAGTTTATTTGGGGGCGGATCCTTCTCCTACGAGCAGTACTTC

J gene: TRBJ1-4
D gene: TRBD1
CDR3 length: 14
V gene: TRBV5-5
clone size: -
CDR3 protein: CASSLTGGHEKLFF
CDR3 DNA: TGTGCCAGCAGCTTGACAGGGGGACATGAAAAACTGTTTTTT

J gene: TRBJ2-2
D gene: TRBD2
CDR3 length: 18
V gene: TRBV7-8
clone size: -
CDR3 protein: CASSSLFFRGSPTGELFF
CDR3 DNA: TGTGCCAGCAGCTCTCTCTTTTTTCGCGGGAGCCCAACCGGGGAGCTGTTTTTT

J gene: TRBJ1-5
D gene: -
CDR3 length: 17
V gene: TRBV19
clone size: -
CDR3 protein: CASSIDRGDKGTQPQHF
CDR3 DNA: TGTGCCAGTAGTATAGATCGAGGGGACAAGGGGACTCAGCCCCAGCATTTT

J gene: TRBJ2-7
D gene: TRBD2
CDR3 length: 14
V gene: TRBV20-1
clone size: once
CDR3 protein: CSASLAGDLYEQYF
CDR3 DNA: TGCAGTGCTAGTCTAGCGGGGGATCTTTACGAGCAGTACTTC

J gene: TRBJ2-2
D gene: -
CDR3 length: 16
V gene: TRBV19
clone size: -
CDR3 protein: CASRVDLGVNTGELFF
CDR3 DNA: TGTGCCAGTAGAGTTGATTTGGGAGTGAACACCGGGGAGCTGTTTTTT

J gene: TRBJ2-7
D gene: TRBD2
CDR3 length: 16
V gene: TRBV19
clone size: -
CDR3 protein: CASSIAGSGRSYEQYF
CDR3 DNA: TGTGCCAGTAGTATCGCCGGGAGCGGGAGGTCCTACGAGCAGTACTTC

J gene: TRBJ2-5
D gene: TRBD2
CDR3 length: 14
V gene: TRBV28
clone size: -
CDR3 protein: CASSHTSVQETQYF
CDR3 DNA: TGTGCCAGCAGCCATACTAGCGTCCAAGAGACCCAGTACTTC

J gene: TRBJ2-5
D gene: -
CDR3 length: 14
V gene: TRBV5-5
clone size: -
CDR3 protein: CASSFPGLQETQYF
CDR3 DNA: TGTGCCAGCAGCTTCCCTGGGCTCCAAGAGACCCAGTACTTC

J gene: TRBJ1-6
D gene: -
CDR3 length: 14
V gene: TRBV27
clone size: -
CDR3 protein: CASTLGGAHSPLHF
CDR3 DNA: TGTGCCAGCACCCTTGGGGGGGCTCATTCACCCCTCCACTTT